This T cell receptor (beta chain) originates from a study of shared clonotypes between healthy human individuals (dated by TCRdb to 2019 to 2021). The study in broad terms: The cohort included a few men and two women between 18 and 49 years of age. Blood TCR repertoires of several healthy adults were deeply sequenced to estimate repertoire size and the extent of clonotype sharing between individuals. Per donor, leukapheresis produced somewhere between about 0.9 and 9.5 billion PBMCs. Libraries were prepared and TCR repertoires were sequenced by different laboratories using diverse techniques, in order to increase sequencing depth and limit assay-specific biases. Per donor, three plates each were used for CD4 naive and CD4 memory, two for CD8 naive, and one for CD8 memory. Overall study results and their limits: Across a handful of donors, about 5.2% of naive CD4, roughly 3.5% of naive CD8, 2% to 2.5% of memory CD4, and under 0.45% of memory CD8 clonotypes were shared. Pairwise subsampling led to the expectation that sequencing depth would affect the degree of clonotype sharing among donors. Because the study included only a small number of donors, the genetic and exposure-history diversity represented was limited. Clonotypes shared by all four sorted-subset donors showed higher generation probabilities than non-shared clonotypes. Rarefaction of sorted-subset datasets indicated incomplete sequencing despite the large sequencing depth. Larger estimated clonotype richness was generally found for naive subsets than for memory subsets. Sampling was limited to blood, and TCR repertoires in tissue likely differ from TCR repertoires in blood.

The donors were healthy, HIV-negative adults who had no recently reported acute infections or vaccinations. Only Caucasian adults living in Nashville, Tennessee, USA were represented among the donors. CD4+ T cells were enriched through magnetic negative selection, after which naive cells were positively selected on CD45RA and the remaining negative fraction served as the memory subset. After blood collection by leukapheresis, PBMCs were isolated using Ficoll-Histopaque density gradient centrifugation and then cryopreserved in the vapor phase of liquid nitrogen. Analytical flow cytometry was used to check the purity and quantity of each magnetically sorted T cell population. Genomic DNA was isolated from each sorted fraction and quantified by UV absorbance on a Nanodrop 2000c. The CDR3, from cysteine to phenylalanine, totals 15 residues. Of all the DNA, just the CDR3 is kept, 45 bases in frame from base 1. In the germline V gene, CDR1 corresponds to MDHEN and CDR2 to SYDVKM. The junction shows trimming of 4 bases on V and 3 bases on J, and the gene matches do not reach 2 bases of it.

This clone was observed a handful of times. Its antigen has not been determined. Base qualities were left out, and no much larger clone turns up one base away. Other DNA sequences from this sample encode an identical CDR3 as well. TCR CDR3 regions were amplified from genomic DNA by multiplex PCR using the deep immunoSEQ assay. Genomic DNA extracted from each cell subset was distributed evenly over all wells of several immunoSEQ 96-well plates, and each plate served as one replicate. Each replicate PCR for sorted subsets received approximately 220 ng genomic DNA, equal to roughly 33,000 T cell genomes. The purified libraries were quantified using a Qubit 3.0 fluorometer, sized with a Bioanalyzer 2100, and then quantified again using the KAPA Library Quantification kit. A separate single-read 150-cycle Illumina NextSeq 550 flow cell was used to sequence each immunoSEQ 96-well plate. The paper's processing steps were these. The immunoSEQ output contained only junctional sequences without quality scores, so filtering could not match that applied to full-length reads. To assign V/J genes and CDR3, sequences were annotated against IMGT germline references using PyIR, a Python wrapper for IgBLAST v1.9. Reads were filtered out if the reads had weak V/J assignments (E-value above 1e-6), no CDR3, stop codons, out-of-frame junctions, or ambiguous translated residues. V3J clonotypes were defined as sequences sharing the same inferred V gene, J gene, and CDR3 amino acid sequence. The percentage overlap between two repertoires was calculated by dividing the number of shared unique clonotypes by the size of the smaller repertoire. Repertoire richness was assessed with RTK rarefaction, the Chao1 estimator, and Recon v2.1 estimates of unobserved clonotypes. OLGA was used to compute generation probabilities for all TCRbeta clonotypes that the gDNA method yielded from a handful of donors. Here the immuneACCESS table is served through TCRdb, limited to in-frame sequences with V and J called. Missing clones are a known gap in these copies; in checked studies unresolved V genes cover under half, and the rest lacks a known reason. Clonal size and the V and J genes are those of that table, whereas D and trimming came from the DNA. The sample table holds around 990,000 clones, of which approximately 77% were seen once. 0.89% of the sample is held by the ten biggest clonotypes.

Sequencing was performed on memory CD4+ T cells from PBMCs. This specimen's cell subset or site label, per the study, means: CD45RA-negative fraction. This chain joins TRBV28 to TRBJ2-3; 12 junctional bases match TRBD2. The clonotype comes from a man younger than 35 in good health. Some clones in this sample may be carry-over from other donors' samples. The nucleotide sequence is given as TGTGCCAGCAGTTCTAGCGGGAGGGGGACAGATACGCAGTATTTT. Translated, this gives CASSSSGRGTDTQYF.